The rows below give T cell receptor beta chains drawn from one sample of a study of tumor-infiltrating lymphocytes in oesophageal squamous cell carcinoma. TCRdb fed the PCR reads into MiXCR, producing one record per CDR3 protein. The table records around 13,000 distinct CDR3 sequences, 50% to 55% of them present only once. The sequencing input was esophageal tumor tissue. These receptors were obtained from a female donor with esophageal squamous cell carcinoma. CDR3s include the opening cysteine and the closing phenylalanine or tryptophan. The D gene is left open where the match is weak. Rows may omit the clone size; those that give it use once, few, many or a size class.

>.|TRBJ2-5|15|.|TRBV7-2
TGTGCCAGCAGCACAAGGACCGGGACTTCAGAGACCCAGTACTTC
CASSTRTGTSETQYF
>many|TRBJ1-5|14|.|TRBV6-1
TGTGCCAGCCAGGCGGGGGGGGCGCATCAGCCCCAGCATTTT
CASQAGGAHQPQHF
>.|TRBJ2-3|14|TRBD2|TRBV11-2
TGTGCCAGCAGCCCCGGGAGGGGCACAGATACGCAGTATTTT
CASSPGRGTDTQYF
>once|TRBJ2-7|15|.|TRBV7-3
TGTGCCAGCAGCTTAATTGCAGGGCTTCGGGACGAGCAGTACTTC
CASSLIAGLRDEQYF
>many|TRBJ2-5|15|TRBD1|TRBV5-1
TGCGCCAGCAGCTTGGCCCAAACAGGGGGTGAGACCCAGTACTTC
CASSLAQTGGETQYF
>.|TRBJ2-7|16|TRBD2|TRBV10-1
TGCGCCAGCAGTGAGTCGGGCGGGAGCCCCCCCGACGAGCAGTACTTC
CASSESGGSPPDEQYF
>many|TRBJ2-4|13|TRBD2|TRBV20-1
TGCAGTGCTAGAGATTCGGCGGGGGGGAACGTTTACTTC
CSARDSAGGNVYF
>many|TRBJ2-2|13|.|TRBV7-6
TGTGCCAGCAGCCCGAGGAGGACCGGGGAGCTGTTTTTT
CASSPRRTGELFF
>.|TRBJ2-4|12|.|TRBV27
TGTGCCAGCAGTCCCCAAAGACAGCCCCAGTACTTC
CASSPQRQPQYF
>.|TRBJ2-6|17|TRBD1|TRBV6-1
TGTGCCAGCAGTGAATTAAGGACAGGGGCCGGGGCCAACGTCCTGACTTTC
CASSELRTGAGANVLTF
>many|TRBJ2-5|16|.|TRBV19
TGTGCCAGTAGAAGATCAGGGGCTGGACCCCAAGAGACCCAGTACTTC
CASRRSGAGPQETQYF
>.|TRBJ2-1|12|.|TRBV7-2
TGTGCCAGCAGCTTAGTATCGGATGAGCAGTTCTTC
CASSLVSDEQFF
>.|TRBJ2-1|16|TRBD2|TRBV7-4
TGTGCCAGCAGCCCCCCGACTAGCGGGAGACACAATGAGCAGTTCTTC
CASSPPTSGRHNEQFF
>few|TRBJ2-5|15|TRBD1|TRBV7-9
TGTGCCAGCAGCTTAGGGGACAGGGATGGAGAGACCCAGTACTTC
CASSLGDRDGETQYF
>.|TRBJ1-5|14|.|TRBV5-6
TGTGCCAGCAGCTTAGGATCCAGGGATCAGCCCCAGCATTTT
CASSLGSRDQPQHF
>few|TRBJ2-5|13|.|TRBV7-8
TGTGCCAGCAGCTTAAGGGGTGTCGAGACCCAGTACTTC
CASSLRGVETQYF